Listed below are T cell receptor beta chains from one sample, sequenced in a study of cytomegalovirus exposure and HLA in healthy donors. The method was immunoSEQ multiplex PCR; TCRdb's version includes in-frame clones alone and lacks a portion of them. The sample has 150,000 to 250,000 clones; 75% to 85% are singletons. The sample comprised PBMCs. Receptor source: a woman aged 50 to 60 in good health and CMV-seronegative. Each CDR3 is given with its conserved first and last residue. The size field is filled for only some rows; it gives once, few, many or a size class.

len: 15; abundance: .; v_gene: TRBV19; j_gene: TRBJ2-1; CDR3aa: CASRSDKPPLGQQFF
len: 14; abundance: .; v_gene: TRBV7-2; j_gene: TRBJ2-1; CDR3aa: CASSLLAGALEQFF
len: 15; abundance: .; v_gene: TRBV9; j_gene: TRBJ2-3; CDR3aa: CASSAAGTNTDTQYF
len: 15; abundance: .; v_gene: TRBV28; j_gene: TRBJ2-5; CDR3aa: CASSFGRGREETQYF
len: 12; abundance: .; v_gene: TRBV19; j_gene: TRBJ2-1; CDR3aa: CASNGDYGEQFF
len: 14; abundance: .; v_gene: TRBV5-4; j_gene: TRBJ2-3; CDR3aa: CASKGTPLTDTQYF
len: 14; abundance: .; v_gene: TRBV4-1; j_gene: TRBJ2-1; CDR3aa: CASSQDRGNNEQFF
len: 13; abundance: few; v_gene: TRBV7-2; j_gene: TRBJ2-3; CDR3aa: CASSLFVSDTQYF
len: 11; abundance: .; v_gene: TRBV28; j_gene: TRBJ2-3; CDR3aa: CASSLRNTQYF
len: 14; abundance: .; v_gene: TRBV21-1; j_gene: TRBJ2-1; CDR3aa: CASSKARGGDEQFF
len: 13; abundance: .; v_gene: TRBV14; j_gene: TRBJ2-1; CDR3aa: CASSQDWETEQFF
len: 16; abundance: .; v_gene: TRBV7-9; j_gene: TRBJ1-2; CDR3aa: CSSSSRGQGPPYGYTF
len: 14; abundance: .; v_gene: TRBV5-8; j_gene: .; CDR3aa: CASSLGGATYEQYF
len: 17; abundance: .; v_gene: TRBV15; j_gene: TRBJ2-1; CDR3aa: CATSRGEGSSSYNEQFF
len: 13; abundance: .; v_gene: TRBV7-8; j_gene: TRBJ2-1; CDR3aa: CASSLYSYNEQFF
len: 17; abundance: few; v_gene: TRBV7-9; j_gene: TRBJ2-5; CDR3aa: CASSLEGGWLVAETQYF